Given below is one T cell receptor beta chain in context. The CDR3 is 18 residues long. The V gene's germline CDR1 is SGHVS and CDR2 FQNEAQ. The trim removed 5 bases at V and 8 bases at J, leaving 18 bases unmatched. Authors' analysis steps: Nucleated cell number was recorded as an estimate derived from reference gene primer amplification. Measured with immunoSEQ multiplex PCR; TCRdb has only the in-frame clones, and not every one. V and J calls and clone size are those listed in that table; D and trimming were worked out from the DNA. Of about 200,000 clones in the sample, about 85% are singletons; the top ten hold roughly 0.69%. The sample is drawn from a study of blood T cell repertoires in COVID-19. Study-level information: Sites in the United States, Italy and Spain provided acute and convalescent COVID-19 samples.

This sequence was found in a man in his forties with acute or convalescent COVID-19. What was sequenced was peripheral blood. V usage is TRBV7-8 and J usage is TRBJ1-4; 9 bases align to TRBD1. CDR3 in amino acids: CASSPHLRGQGGREKLFF. The DNA of the CDR3 is TGTGCCAGCAGCCCCCACCTTAGGGGACAGGGAGGACGGGAAAAACTGTTTTTT. The whole variable domain, filled in from reference TRBV7-8 and TRBJ1-4, reads GAGVSQSPRYKVAKRGQDVALRCDPISGHVSLFWYQQALGQGPEFLTYFQNEAQLDKSGLPSDRFFAERPEGSVSTLKIQRTQQEDSAVYLCASSPHLRGQGGREKLFFGSGTQLSVL.